These 11 T cell receptor beta chains originate from one sample sequenced in a study of T-cell memory formation after mild COVID-19. TCRdb fed the 5' RACE reads into MiXCR, producing one record per CDR3 protein. This sample yields tens of thousands of distinct CDR3 sequences, of which about 13% are seen a single time; around a quarter belongs to the top ten. The specimen was PBMCs or a T cell subset sorted from them (not recorded which). All receptors derive from an adult woman who had mild COVID-19 (a few samples of this study predate the infection). Cell type and time point are not known.

This clonotype was counted between two and nine times. The rearrangement uses TRBV20-1 and TRBJ1-1; possible D gene TRBD1, 5 bases. The CDR3 spans 14 residues. Trimming pared 0 bases from V and 1 base from J, leaving 9 bases between. The germline V gene encodes CDR1 DFQATT and CDR2 SNEGSKA (reference sequence). The DNA of the CDR3 is TGCAGTGCTAGAGATCGACAGTCGAACACTGAAGCTTTCTTT. Its translation: CSARDRQSNTEAFF.

The CDR3, as DNA: TGCAGTGCTAGAGACGCCGGGACAGGGTTCACCTACGAGCAGTACTTC. Its protein product is CSARDAGTGFTYEQYF. The chain employs TRBV20-1 and TRBJ2-7, with 9 bases lining up with TRBD1. CDR3 length: 16 amino acids. V lost 0 bases and J lost 2; bases outside the gene matches: 8. Germline CDR1 reads DFQATT; CDR2 reads SNEGSKA (reference sequence).

The chain couples TRBV29-1 to TRBJ2-1; 9 nucleotides agree with TRBD1. CDR1 SQVTM and CDR2 ANQGSEA come from the germline V gene. The ends lost 3 bases at V and 9 bases at J; junction bases unmatched: 6. The CDR3 runs 13 residues. In nucleotides, the CDR3 is TGCAGCGTTGAGTACAGGGGGCTCCGTGAGCAGTTCTTC. Amino acid sequence: CSVEYRGLREQFF.

The chain joins TRBV9 to TRBJ2-1; perhaps TRBD1 as D (6 bases). V was trimmed by 0 bases and J by 5 bases, leaving 12 bases between them. CDR1 is SGDLS, CDR2 YYNGEE, per germline. This CDR3 region has 15 residues. The CDR3 DNA reads TGTGCCAGCAGCGTAGGGACAGATGCTAACAATGAGCAGTTCTTC. Protein sequence: CASSVGTDANNEQFF. Full variable domain (outside the CDR3, taken from reference TRBV9 and TRBJ2-1): DSGVTQTPKHLITATGQRVTLRCSPRSGDLSVYWYQQSLDQGLQFLIQYYNGEERAKGNILERFSAQQFPDLHSELNLSSLELGDSALYFCASSVGTDANNEQFFGPGTRLTVL.

The rearrangement joins TRBV29-1 to TRBJ2-7; no clear D gene. There are 12 residues in the CDR3. The V gene lost 7 bases and the J gene lost 3 bases, with 13 bases spanning the gap. Germline CDR1 is SQVTM and CDR2 is ANQGSEA. CDR3 amino acids: CSATSSGYEQYF. The CDR3 nucleotides are TGCAGCGCCACATCCTCAGGCTACGAGCAGTACTTC.

The V call is TRBV7-6, the J call TRBJ1-2; tentative D call: TRBD1 (5 bases). Trimming stripped 7 bases from V and 4 bases from J, with 16 bases between. Germline assignment: CDR1 SGHVS and CDR2 FNYEAQ. This CDR3 is built from 14 residues. CDR3 DNA: TGTGCCAGCAAGGAGGATCCAGGGACCTATGGCTACACCTTC. Translated: CASKEDPGTYGYTF.

This clonotype was observed a handful of times. The rearrangement links TRBV11-2 to TRBJ1-2; D remains unclear. The CDR3 spans 14 residues. The V end was cut by 5 bases, the J end by 6 bases, with 16 bases between. The V gene's germline CDR1 is SGHAT and CDR2 FQNNGV. CDR3: CASSPWPLNDGYTF. Here the CDR3 DNA reads TGTGCCAGCAGCCCGTGGCCCCTCAATGATGGCTACACCTTC.

The rearrangement joins TRBV20-1 to TRBJ2-7, with 12 positions matching TRBD2. The germline V gene encodes CDR1 DFQATT and CDR2 SNEGSKA (reference sequence). Trimming at V came to 6 bases and at J to 1 base, leaving 19 bases not matched to a gene. This CDR3 spans 19 amino acids. In DNA, the CDR3 is TGCAGTGCCACCCTAGCGGGAGGGCATAATCGGGTCGGGTCCTACGAGCAGTACTTC. Translation gives CSATLAGGHNRVGSYEQYF.

The chain employs TRBV25-1 and TRBJ2-5, with unresolved D. The V end was cut by 1 base, the J end by 4 bases, with 10 bases between. Germline assignment: CDR1 MGHDK and CDR2 SYGVNS. The CDR3 is 14 amino acids. CDR3 region: CASSEWNNLETQYF. In DNA form, the CDR3 reads TGTGCCAGCAGTGAATGGAACAATCTAGAGACCCAGTACTTC.

There are a few counts of this clonotype. This chain joins TRBV7-6 and TRBJ2-4; weak D call: TRBD2 (5 bases). Germline-derived CDR1 and CDR2 are SGHVS and FNYEAQ. V lost 4 bases to trimming and J lost 7 bases, with 8 bases between them. The CDR3 has 12 amino acids. CDR3 region: CASSSSWNIQYF. For the CDR3, the DNA is TGTGCCAGCAGCTCTAGCTGGAACATTCAGTACTTC.

The chain uses TRBV24-1 and TRBJ1-2; D is ambiguous. Germline V gene data show CDR1 as KGHDR and CDR2 as SFDVKD. Trimming stripped 3 bases from V and 8 bases from J, with 15 bases between. CDR3 length equals 14 residues. The CDR3 sequence is CATSDRAVRKGYTF. The DNA for the CDR3 is TGTGCCACCAGTGATCGGGCCGTGAGAAAGGGCTACACCTTC.